This T cell receptor beta chain was observed in a study of identical twins. TCRdb re-called the 5' RACE reads with MiXCR, one entry per CDR3 protein. Among 200,000 or so distinct CDR3 sequences listed, roughly 15% were seen once. The CDR3 has 19 amino acids. Germline-derived CDR1 and CDR2 are SGHAT and FQNNGV. V trimming: 3 bases; J trimming: 3 bases; junction bases outside the gene matches: 20. This clonotype was recorded a few times. These sequences were also reported in another study, on T cells expressing NK-cell markers. That study reports: The TCR beta repertoires originated in sorted CD3+CD56+NKG2C+, CD3+CD56+NKG2C- and CD3+CD56-NKG2C+ T cells. Several donors likewise had their CD3+CD56-NKG2C+ fraction led by these clonotypes.

This chain uses TRBV11-2 with TRBJ2-7; 7 bases fit TRBD1. The TCR originated in a woman between 18 and 29 years old in good health. Sequences were obtained from CD8+ T cells sorted from blood. The CDR3 loop is CASSFGCWERQGRVYEQYF. Written as DNA, the CDR3 is TGTGCCAGCAGCTTCGGGTGCTGGGAAAGACAGGGTCGGGTCTACGAGCAGTACTTC.